This entry concerns a single T cell receptor (beta chain). Its antigen is not known. This entry belongs to a study of CD8+ T cells in alopecia areata. cDNA reverse transcribed from extracted RNA served as the sequencing template. Sequencing was performed with immunoSEQ multiplex PCR; in TCRdb, only in-frame clones are kept and a portion is missing. In the table there are roughly 150,000 clones, roughly 58% of which are singletons. V was cut by 0 bases and J by 7 bases, with 14 bases left in between. Germline CDR1 reads SGHDT; CDR2 reads YYEEEE. This CDR3 comprises 14 residues. General study findings and limits: Greater clonality was observed in lesional scalp samples, especially alopecia totalis/universalis, versus normal scalp. In patients, TCRs were shared less clearly than in mice, and HLA may possibly be involved.

The receptor's source is a human donor in good health. V usage is TRBV5-6 and J usage is TRBJ2-7; the D is unclear. Material: CD8+ T cells sorted from blood. CDR3 in amino acids: CASSLAHSVGEQYF. The CDR3 DNA follows: TGTGCCAGCAGCTTGGCCCACTCGGTGGGTGAGCAGTACTTC.